Listed here are 18 T cell receptor beta chains from one sample, sequenced in a study of T cell responses to AZD1222 COVID-19 vaccine. The method was immunoSEQ multiplex PCR; TCRdb's version includes in-frame clones alone and lacks a portion of them. The sample records approximately 100,000 clones, more than 85% being singletons. Sample: peripheral blood, taken on day 0 of AZD1222 vaccination. The receptors shown here come from an adult in good health.

The chain uses TRBV13 and TRBJ1-3; D unclear. Germline lookup yields CDR1 PRHDT and CDR2 FYEKMQ (reference sequence). There are 14 residues in the CDR3. The germline V and J ends were trimmed by 5 bases and 0 bases, with 8 bases remaining between them. This chain's CDR3 is CASSRPLSGNTIYF. In DNA, the CDR3 is TGTGCCAGCAGCCGGCCACTCTCTGGAAACACCATATATTTT.

V gene TRBV7-3 combines with J gene TRBJ2-2; 9 bases align to TRBD1. Unmatched junction bases numbered 8, after V lost 5 bases and J lost 4 bases. Germline-derived CDR1 and CDR2 are SGHTA and FQGTGA. The CDR3 is made up of 16 amino acids. DNA for the CDR3: TGTGCCAGCAGCGATTCCGGGACAGGGATCACCGGGGAGCTGTTTTTT. Translated, it gives CASSDSGTGITGELFF.

DNA of the CDR3: TGTGCCAGCAGTTACCCTATTGGAGGGCAGCCCCAGCATTTT. It translates to CASSYPIGGQPQHF. The chain recombines TRBV6-2 or TRBV6-3 with TRBJ1-5, with unresolved D. V lost 2 bases and J lost 7, with 12 bases in between. This CDR3 has 14 residues. Germline V gene sequence: CDR1 MNHEY, CDR2 SVGEGT.

The J gene is TRBJ1-5, the V gene TRBV19; possible D gene TRBD1, 6 bases. Trimming left V 3 bases short and J 1 base short, with 7 bases between. CDR1 and CDR2 (germline): LNHDA, SQIVND (reference sequence). CDR3 length equals 14 residues. For the CDR3, the DNA is TGTGCCAGTAGTATCAGGGGAAGCAATCAGCCCCAGCATTTT. Amino acid sequence: CASSIRGSNQPQHF.

The gene calls are TRBV19 and TRBJ1-1, with D hard to call. Germline V lookup: CDR1 LNHDA, CDR2 SQIVND (reference sequence). The CDR3 consists of 12 residues. Trimming left V 7 bases short and J 6 bases short, with 12 bases between. CDR3 sequence reads: CASTRKGAEAFF. In DNA, the CDR3 is TGTGCCAGTACCAGAAAGGGAGCTGAAGCTTTCTTT.

The chain couples TRBV4-3 to TRBJ1-2; no firm D call. V gave up 8 bases and J gave up 8 bases, with 9 bases separating them. The germline gives CDR1 LGHNA, CDR2 YSLEER. The CDR3 consists of 10 residues. The CDR3 DNA reads TGCGCCAGCTTCCCGGGGGGCTACACCTTC. Translation gives CASFPGGYTF.

J is TRBJ1-6 and V is TRBV27, with 9 bases aligning to TRBD1. Per the germline V gene, CDR1 is MNHEY and CDR2 is SMNVEV (reference sequence). V lost 6 bases and J lost 7; bases outside the gene matches: 22. There are 20 residues in the CDR3. This CDR3 reads CASSTTPGQGNIRGNSPLHF. The CDR3 nucleotides read TGTGCCAGCAGCACAACACCGGGACAGGGTAATATTCGGGGGAATTCACCCCTCCACTTT.

The chain recombines TRBV7-2 with TRBJ1-3; D gene unclear. Germline loops: CDR1 SGHTA, CDR2 FQGNSA. The V end lost 2 bases, the J end lost 4 bases, and 12 bases lay between the germline ends. CDR3 length equals 15 residues. As DNA, the CDR3 is TGTGCCAGCAGCTTATCACAGATTTTGGGAAACACCATATATTTT. Translation: CASSLSQILGNTIYF.

This clone was seen more than once but under ten times. This rearrangement joins TRBV12-2 to TRBJ1-2; no check of the table's D call, TRBD1, against the DNA was made. TRBV12-2 is a pseudogene. This CDR3 is 14 amino acids long. CDR3 in amino acids: CASRFATGGPGYTF. The CDR3 bases are TGTGCAAGTCGCTTTGCGACAGGGGGGCCTGGCTACACCTTC.

The genes are TRBV7-2 and TRBJ2-3; a possible D gene is TRBD2 (6 bases). CDR1 and CDR2 from the germline V gene are SGHTA and FQGNSA. The CDR3 contains 16 residues. Trimming removed 0 bases from V and 2 bases from J, with 12 bases in between. This chain's CDR3 is CASSLAWDSNTDTQYF. CDR3 sequence (DNA): TGTGCCAGCAGCTTAGCCTGGGACTCCAACACAGATACGCAGTATTTT.

The chain joins TRBV10-3 to TRBJ2-5, with no clear D. The CDR3 spans 11 residues. CDR1 ENHRY and CDR2 SYGVKD come from the germline V gene. Trimming took off 5 bases at V and 0 bases at J, with 1 base between the two ends. In DNA, the CDR3 is TGTGCCATCAGTAACCAAGAGACCCAGTACTTC. Its translation is CAISNQETQYF.

The gene calls are TRBV7-2 and TRBJ2-3; 7 bases are a match to TRBD2. Germline V gene lookup returns CDR1 SGHTA and CDR2 FQGNSA. The CDR3 is 16 amino acids. V gave up 5 bases and J gave up 3 bases; unmatched junction bases: 11. CDR3 sequence (DNA): TGTGCCAGCAGCGGAGTGTGGTGGCGGGGGACAGATACGCAGTATTTT. The encoded protein is CASSGVWWRGTDTQYF. The variable domain in full, with the rest retrieved from reference TRBV7-2 and TRBJ2-3, is GAGVSQSPSNKVTEKGKDVELRCDPISGHTALYWYRQSLGQGLEFLIYFQGNSAPDKSGLPSDRFSAERTGGSVSTLTIQRTQQEDSAVYLCASSGVWWRGTDTQYFGPGTRLTVL.

The genes are TRBV7-2 and TRBJ1-2; D may be TRBD1 (6 bases). V lost 4 bases and J lost 10, with 19 bases in between. The CDR3 has 14 amino acids. Germline CDR1 SGHTA, CDR2 FQGNSA. CDR3 sequence (DNA): TGTGCCAGCAGCTCGCCAGGGGCTCGGAGTGACTACACCTTC. Translated, it gives CASSSPGARSDYTF.

CDR3 in amino acids: CASSLVRTDGYTF. DNA of the CDR3: TGTGCCAGCAGCTTAGTTAGAACGGATGGCTACACCTTC. V is TRBV13 and J is TRBJ1-2; D gene ambiguous. Germline V gene sequence: CDR1 PRHDT, CDR2 FYEKMQ (reference sequence). V was pared by 1 base and J by 6 bases, with 9 bases between. This CDR3 comprises 13 residues. Full variable domain (outside the CDR3, taken from reference TRBV13 and TRBJ1-2): AAGVIQSPRHLIKEKRETATLKCYPIPRHDTVYWYQQGPGQDPQFLISFYEKMQSDKGSIPDRFSAQQFSDYHSELNMSSLELGDSALYFCASSLVRTDGYTFGSGTRLTVV.

The chain links TRBV12-3 or TRBV12-4 to TRBJ2-7; TRBD1 matches at 10 bases. The V gene end was trimmed by 6 bases and the J gene end by 6 bases; junction bases not matched to a gene: 5. The CDR3 is 13 residues long. CDR3 nucleotide sequence: TGTGCCAGCAGCCGCGGACAGGGGGGCGAGCAGTACTTC. This codes for CASSRGQGGEQYF.

This chain joins TRBV30 and TRBJ1-6, with D uncertain. CDR1 and CDR2 from the germline V gene are GTSNPN and SVGIG (reference sequence). This CDR3 is 13 amino acids long. V was trimmed by 2 bases and J by 4 bases, leaving 6 bases between them. DNA of the CDR3: TGTGCCTGGAGTCCCTCTTATAATTCACCCCTCCACTTT. Translation: CAWSPSYNSPLHF.

The J gene is TRBJ2-3, the V gene TRBV5-1; D is perhaps TRBD2 (6 bases). Per the germline V gene, CDR1 is SGHRS and CDR2 is YFSETQ. V was trimmed by 5 bases and J by 9 bases, leaving 16 bases between them. The CDR3 spans 13 residues. The CDR3 here is CASSSSAGSTQYF. DNA of the CDR3: TGCGCCAGCAGTTCCTCTGCCGGGAGCACGCAGTATTTT.

This clone was observed once. V usage is TRBV9 and J usage is TRBJ2-7; 11 bases agree with TRBD1. There are 14 residues in the CDR3. V was pared by 4 bases and J by 4 bases, with 4 bases of the junction left unmatched. Germline CDR1 reads SGDLS; CDR2 reads YYNGEE. CDR3 nucleotide sequence: TGTGCCAGCAGCTGGCGGGACAGGGGGTACGAGCAGTACTTC. It codes for CASSWRDRGYEQYF. Together with reference TRBV9 and TRBJ2-7, the CDR3 gives the full variable domain: DSGVTQTPKHLITATGQRVTLRCSPRSGDLSVYWYQQSLDQGLQFLIQYYNGEERAKGNILERFSAQQFPDLHSELNLSSLELGDSALYFCASSWRDRGYEQYFGPGTRLTVT.